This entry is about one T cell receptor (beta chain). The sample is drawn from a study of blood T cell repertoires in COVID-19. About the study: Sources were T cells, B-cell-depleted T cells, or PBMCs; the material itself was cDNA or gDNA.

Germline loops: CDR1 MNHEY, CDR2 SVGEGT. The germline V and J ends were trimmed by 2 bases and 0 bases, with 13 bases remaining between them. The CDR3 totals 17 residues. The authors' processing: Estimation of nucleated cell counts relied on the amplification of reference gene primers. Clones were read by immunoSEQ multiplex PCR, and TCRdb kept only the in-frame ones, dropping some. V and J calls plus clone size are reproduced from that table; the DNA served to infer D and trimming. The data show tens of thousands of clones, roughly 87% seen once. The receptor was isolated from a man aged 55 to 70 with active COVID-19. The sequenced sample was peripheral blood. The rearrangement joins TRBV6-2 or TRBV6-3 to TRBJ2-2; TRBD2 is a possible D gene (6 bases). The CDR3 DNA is TGTGCCAGCAGTTACACCAGCGGGCTCGCGAACACCGGGGAGCTGTTTTTT. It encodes CASSYTSGLANTGELFF.